Below, 10 T cell receptor beta chains from the same sample are listed, as sequenced in a study of blood T cells in healthy people across ages (dated by TCRdb to the mid-2010s). Libraries were constructed by 5' RACE. TCRdb records Illumina HiSeq 2500 as the sequencer. A second PCR of roughly 6 to 11 cycles was performed with a sample-barcoded 5' primer and a J-beta primer mix. In TCRdb, the public reads were trimmed at Q25 with fastp and aligned with MiXCR, with productive beta chains retained. CDR3 protein duplicates are merged, each entry listing the most common genes and DNA. In this sample the table shows approximately 760,000 distinct CDR3 sequences, around 25% of which occur a single time. The ten biggest clones cover under 10% of the sample. The data also belong to a second study, concerning T cells of mothers and their children.

The sequenced sample was blood. The receptors here all came from a boy between 10 and 17 years old in good health.

Only a few counts were recorded for this clonotype. The V gene is TRBV5-1, the J gene TRBJ2-4; 13 bases agree with TRBD2. V lost 4 bases and J lost 7; bases outside the gene matches: 8. In germline, CDR1 is SGHRS, CDR2 YFSETQ. The CDR3 is made up of 16 amino acids. CDR3 amino acids: CASSKWTSGSANIQYF. As DNA, the CDR3 is TGCGCCAGCAGCAAATGGACTAGCGGGAGTGCTAACATTCAGTACTTC.

The chain recombines TRBV5-8 with TRBJ2-1; D remains unclear. The germline gives CDR1 SGHTS, CDR2 YDEGEE. The V end was cut by 3 bases, the J end by 3 bases, with 10 bases between. This CDR3 has 14 residues. The CDR3 sequence: CASSSTPFYNEQFF. CDR3 bases: TGTGCCAGCAGCTCAACCCCTTTCTACAATGAGCAGTTCTTC.

This clonotype was picked up a small number of times. The chain couples TRBV3-1 to TRBJ2-3; D is unresolved. V lost 6 bases and J lost 4, with 11 bases in between. Germline V gene lookup returns CDR1 LGHDT and CDR2 YNNKEL (reference sequence). The CDR3 spans 13 residues. The CDR3 spells CASSASLPDTQYF. For the CDR3, the DNA is TGTGCCAGCAGTGCGAGTCTGCCAGATACGCAGTATTTT.

The chain recombines TRBV27 with TRBJ2-7; 11 bases match TRBD2. The CDR3 is 16 amino acids. With V trimmed by 5 bases and J by 0 bases, 6 bases remained unmatched. From germline, CDR1 is MNHEY and CDR2 SMNVEV (reference sequence). DNA for the CDR3: TGTGCCAGCAGTAGTCGACTAGCGGGGATCTCCTACGAGCAGTACTTC. Amino acids: CASSSRLAGISYEQYF.

The rearrangement uses TRBV5-1 and TRBJ2-5; TRBD1 or TRBD2 may be the D gene (5 bases each). Between the trimmed V and J ends, which lost 4 bases and 0 bases, there was a span of 16 bases. Germline V gene sequence: CDR1 SGHRS, CDR2 YFSETQ. This CDR3 spans 16 amino acids. Here the CDR3 DNA reads TGCGCCAGCAGCACCGGGGCCAGGACAAACCAAGAGACCCAGTACTTC. Protein sequence: CASSTGARTNQETQYF.

The chain employs TRBV6-1 and TRBJ2-7; a weak D match, TRBD1 (6 bases). The V gene's germline CDR1 is MNHNS and CDR2 SASEGT. The CDR3 is 16 amino acids. Trimming took 0 bases from V and 3 from J, leaving 15 bases between them. The CDR3 sequence: CASSEALRDIDYEQYF. The DNA for the CDR3 is TGTGCCAGCAGTGAAGCGCTTCGGGACATAGACTACGAGCAGTACTTC.

A word on this clonotype: This may be a read error: a much more frequent sequence differs by one nucleotide. This chain uses TRBV7-9 with TRBJ2-7; 14 bases are a match to TRBD2. The trim removed 3 bases at V and 5 bases at J, leaving 3 bases unmatched. Germline V gives CDR1 SEHNR, CDR2 FQNEAQ (reference sequence). The CDR3 extends over 15 amino acids. CDR3 amino acids: CASSLGTSGRHEQYF. The CDR3 DNA sequence: TGTGCCAGCAGCTTGGGGACTAGCGGGAGACACGAGCAGTACTTC.

This chain uses TRBV20-1 with TRBJ1-5, with 12 bases that match TRBD1. J was trimmed by 10 bases and V by 2 bases; bases with no gene match: 12. The CDR3 spans 16 residues. Germline loops: CDR1 DFQATT, CDR2 SNEGSKA (reference sequence). Written as DNA, the CDR3 is TGCAGTGCTAGAATTGAGGGACAGGGGGCTGCCAGCCCCCAGCATTTT. Protein sequence: CSARIEGQGAASPQHF.

In nucleotides, the CDR3 is TGTGCCAGCAGCTTAGGGGCGGCTTCCTATGGCTACACCTTC. Translating it yields CASSLGAASYGYTF. The chain has TRBV7-9 and TRBJ1-2; D is ambiguous. Per germline, CDR1 SEHNR and CDR2 FQNEAQ (reference sequence). This CDR3 contains 14 residues. V lost 1 base and J 4 bases, leaving 10 bases between the germline ends.

This rearrangement joins TRBV27 to TRBJ1-6; 7 positions agree with TRBD1. With 3 bases clipped from V and 8 bases from J, the junction kept 4 bases outside the gene matches. Germline V gives CDR1 MNHEY, CDR2 SMNVEV (reference sequence). The CDR3 is made up of 14 amino acids. This CDR3 is CASSLLDRDSPLHF. For the CDR3, the DNA is TGTGCCAGCAGTTTGCTTGACAGGGATTCACCCCTCCACTTT.